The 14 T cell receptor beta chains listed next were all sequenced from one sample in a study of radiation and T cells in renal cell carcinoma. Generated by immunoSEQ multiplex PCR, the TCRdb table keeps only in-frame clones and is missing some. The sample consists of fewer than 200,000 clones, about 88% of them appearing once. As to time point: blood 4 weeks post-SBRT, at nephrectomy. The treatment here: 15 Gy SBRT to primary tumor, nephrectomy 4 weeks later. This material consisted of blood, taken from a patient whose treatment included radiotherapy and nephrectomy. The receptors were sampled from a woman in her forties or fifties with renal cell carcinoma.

The CDR3 DNA is TGTGCCAGCAGCGTTACTGGGGGGAACACTGAAGCTTTCTTT. Amino acid sequence: CASSVTGGNTEAFF. This chain connects TRBV9 to TRBJ1-1; a possible D gene is TRBD1 (5 bases). The CDR3 sequence is 14 residues long. Trimming pared 2 bases from V and 1 base from J, leaving 9 bases between. The germline CDR1 and CDR2 sequences are SGDLS and YYNGEE.

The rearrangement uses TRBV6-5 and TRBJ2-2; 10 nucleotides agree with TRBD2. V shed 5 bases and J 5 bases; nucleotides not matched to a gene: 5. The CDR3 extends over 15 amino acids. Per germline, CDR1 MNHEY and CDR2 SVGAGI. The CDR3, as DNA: TGTGCCAGCAGTGGGACTAGCGTGGAGACCGGGGAGCTGTTTTTT. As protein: CASSGTSVETGELFF.

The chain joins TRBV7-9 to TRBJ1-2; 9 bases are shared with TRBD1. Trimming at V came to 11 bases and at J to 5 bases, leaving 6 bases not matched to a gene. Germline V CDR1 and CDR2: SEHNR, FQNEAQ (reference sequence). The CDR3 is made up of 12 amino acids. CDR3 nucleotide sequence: TGTGCCTTCCAGGACAGGGGTTATGGCTACACCTTC. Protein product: CAFQDRGYGYTF.

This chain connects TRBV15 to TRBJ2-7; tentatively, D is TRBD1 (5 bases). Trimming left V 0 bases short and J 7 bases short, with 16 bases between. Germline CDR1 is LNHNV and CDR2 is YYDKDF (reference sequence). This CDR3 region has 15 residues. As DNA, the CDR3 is TGTGCCACCAGCAGAGATCGGGCCGGAAAGGGGGAGCAGTACTTC. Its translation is CATSRDRAGKGEQYF. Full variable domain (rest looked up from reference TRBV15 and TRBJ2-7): DAMVIQNPRYQVTQFGKPVTLSCSQTLNHNVMYWYQQKSSQAPKLLFHYYDKDFNNEADTPDNFQSRRPNTSFCFLDIRSPGLGDTAMYLCATSRDRAGKGEQYFGPGTRLTVT.

The DNA of the CDR3 is TGCGCCAGCAGCTTTCGACAGGGTGGGGACTTTGGCTACACCTTC. Translation: CASSFRQGGDFGYTF. The V call is TRBV5-1, the J call TRBJ1-2; 7 nucleotides agree with TRBD1. The CDR3 contains 15 residues. J was trimmed by 7 bases and V by 2 bases; bases with no gene match: 11. CDR1 is SGHRS, CDR2 YFSETQ, per germline. The complete variable domain, with remaining parts taken from reference TRBV5-1 and TRBJ1-2, reads KAGVTQTPRYLIKTRGQQVTLSCSPISGHRSVSWYQQTPGQGLQFLFEYFSETQRNKGNFPGRFSGRQFSNSRSEMNVSTLELGDSALYLCASSFRQGGDFGYTFGSGTRLTVV.

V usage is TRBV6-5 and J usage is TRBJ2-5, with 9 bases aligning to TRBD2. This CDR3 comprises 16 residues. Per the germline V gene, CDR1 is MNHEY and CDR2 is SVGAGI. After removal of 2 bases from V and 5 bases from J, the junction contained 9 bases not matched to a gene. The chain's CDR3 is CASSYGGGGAPETQYF. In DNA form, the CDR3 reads TGTGCCAGCAGTTACGGAGGCGGGGGGGCCCCGGAGACCCAGTACTTC.

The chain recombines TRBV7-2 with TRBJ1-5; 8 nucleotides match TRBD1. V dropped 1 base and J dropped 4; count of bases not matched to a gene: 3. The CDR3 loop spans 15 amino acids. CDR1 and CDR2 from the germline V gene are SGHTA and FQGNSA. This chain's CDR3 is CASSLGTGTNQPQHF. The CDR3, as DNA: TGTGCCAGCAGCTTAGGGACAGGGACGAATCAGCCCCAGCATTTT.

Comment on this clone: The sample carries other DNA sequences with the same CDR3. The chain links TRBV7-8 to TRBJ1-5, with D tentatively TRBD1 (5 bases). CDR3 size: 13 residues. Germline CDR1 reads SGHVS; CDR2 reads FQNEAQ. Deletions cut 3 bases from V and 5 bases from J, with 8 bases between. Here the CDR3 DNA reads TGTGCCAGCAGCTTGGGCAGGGATCAGCCCCAGCATTTT. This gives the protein CASSLGRDQPQHF.

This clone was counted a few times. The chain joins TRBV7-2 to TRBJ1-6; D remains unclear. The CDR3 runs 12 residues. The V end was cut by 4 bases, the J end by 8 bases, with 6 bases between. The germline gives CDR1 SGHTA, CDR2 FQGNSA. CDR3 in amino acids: CASSSVYSPLHF. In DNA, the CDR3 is TGTGCCAGCAGCTCGGTGTATTCACCCCTCCACTTT.

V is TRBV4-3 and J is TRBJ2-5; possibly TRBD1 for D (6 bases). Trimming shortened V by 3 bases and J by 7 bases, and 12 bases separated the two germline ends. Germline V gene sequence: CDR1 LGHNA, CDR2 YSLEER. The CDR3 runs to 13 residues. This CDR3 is CASSQLQGVTQYF. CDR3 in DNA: TGCGCCAGCAGCCAGCTACAGGGTGTGACCCAGTACTTC.

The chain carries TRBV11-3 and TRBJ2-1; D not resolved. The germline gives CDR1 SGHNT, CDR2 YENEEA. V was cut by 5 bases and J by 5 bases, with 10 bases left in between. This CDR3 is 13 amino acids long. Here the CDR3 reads CASSLGIHNEQFF. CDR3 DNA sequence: TGTGCCAGCAGCCTTGGGATCCACAATGAGCAGTTCTTC.

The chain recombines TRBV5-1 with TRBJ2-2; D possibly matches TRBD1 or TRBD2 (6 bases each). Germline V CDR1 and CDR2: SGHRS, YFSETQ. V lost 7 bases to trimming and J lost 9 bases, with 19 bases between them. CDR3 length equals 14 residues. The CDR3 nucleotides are TGCGCCAGCGCCCGTTCAACGGGGGCCCGGGAGCTGTTTTTT. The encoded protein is CASARSTGARELFF.

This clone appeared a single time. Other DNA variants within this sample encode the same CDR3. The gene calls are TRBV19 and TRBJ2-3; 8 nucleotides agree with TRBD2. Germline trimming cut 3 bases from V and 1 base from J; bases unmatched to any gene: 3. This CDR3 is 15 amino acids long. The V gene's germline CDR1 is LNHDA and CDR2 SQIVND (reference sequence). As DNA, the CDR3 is TGTGCCAGTAGTATCGGGGGGGGCGGCACAGATACGCAGTATTTT. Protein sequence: CASSIGGGGTDTQYF.

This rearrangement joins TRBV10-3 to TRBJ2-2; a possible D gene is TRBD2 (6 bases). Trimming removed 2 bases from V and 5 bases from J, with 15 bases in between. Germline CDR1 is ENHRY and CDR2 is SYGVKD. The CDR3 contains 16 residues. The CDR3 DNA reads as TGTGCCATCAGTGAGGACGCGGGGAGAGAAACCGGGGAGCTGTTTTTT. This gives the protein CAISEDAGRETGELFF.